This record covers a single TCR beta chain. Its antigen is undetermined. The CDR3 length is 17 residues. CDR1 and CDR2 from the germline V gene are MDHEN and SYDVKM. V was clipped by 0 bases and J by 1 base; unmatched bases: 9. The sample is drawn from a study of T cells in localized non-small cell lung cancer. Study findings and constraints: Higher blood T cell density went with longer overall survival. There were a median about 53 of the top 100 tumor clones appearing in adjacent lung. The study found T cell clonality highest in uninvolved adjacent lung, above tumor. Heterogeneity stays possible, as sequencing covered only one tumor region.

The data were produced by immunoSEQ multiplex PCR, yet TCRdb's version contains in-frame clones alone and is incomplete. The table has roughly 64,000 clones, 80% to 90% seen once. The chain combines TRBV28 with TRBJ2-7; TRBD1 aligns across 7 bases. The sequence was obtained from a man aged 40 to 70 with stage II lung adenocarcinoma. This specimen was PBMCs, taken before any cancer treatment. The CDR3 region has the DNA TGTGCCAGCAGTTTATGGCAGGGGACAGCCAATTCCTACGAGCAGTACTTC. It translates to CASSLWQGTANSYEQYF.